The 7 T cell receptor beta chains below were found in one sample sequenced in a study of T cell repertoires in cytomegalovirus infection. MiXCR, run by TCRdb on the reads, gives a single entry per CDR3 protein. The sample has 130,000 or so distinct CDR3 sequences, roughly 6% seen once. The specimen sequenced was PBMCs. The receptors originated from a human donor in good health (CMV status not recorded). Some clones in this sample may be carry-over from other donors' samples.

The chain combines TRBV25-1 with TRBJ1-2; no definite D call. The CDR3 is 14 residues long. V was clipped by 1 base and J by 6 bases, with 12 bases between them. Germline values: CDR1 MGHDK, CDR2 SYGVNS. This CDR3 reads CASSEFGEVDGYTF. The CDR3 DNA reads as TGTGCCAGCAGTGAATTCGGAGAGGTGGATGGCTACACCTTC.

This clonotype was seen ten or more times. The chain couples TRBV7-8 to TRBJ1-5; 8 bases agree with TRBD1. The CDR3 runs to 14 residues. The ends lost 5 bases at V and 8 bases at J; junction bases unmatched: 8. Germline CDR1 is SGHVS and CDR2 is FQNEAQ. The CDR3 spells CASSPRTGREPQHF. The DNA for the CDR3 is TGTGCCAGCAGCCCGCGGACAGGGAGGGAGCCCCAGCATTTT.

In the case of this clonotype: A much larger clone lies a single base off, so this may be a read error. V is TRBV7-2 and J is TRBJ2-1; 9 bases fit TRBD2. Germline lookup yields CDR1 SGHTA and CDR2 FQGNSA. The trim removed 2 bases at V and 3 bases at J, leaving 11 bases unmatched. The CDR3 covers 18 residues. DNA for the CDR3: TGTGCCAGCAGCTTATTTAGCGGGGGCCTATCTATCTACAATGAGCAGTTCTTC. It translates to CASSLFSGGLSIYNEQFF.

This clonotype was counted at least ten times. This chain joins TRBV7-2 and TRBJ2-7; 7 bases are shared with TRBD1. CDR1 is SGHTA, CDR2 FQGNSA, per germline. V lost 4 bases and J lost 3; bases outside the gene matches: 9. The CDR3 has 15 amino acids. The CDR3, as DNA: TGTGCCAGCAGCTCACCCCGGGACAGCCACTACGAGCAGTACTTC. This sequence encodes CASSSPRDSHYEQYF.

In its sample, this clonotype was seen many times. The V call is TRBV7-2, the J call TRBJ2-3; 8 bases are a match to TRBD2. J was trimmed by 5 bases and V by 6 bases; bases with no gene match: 7. The CDR3 is 14 residues long. Germline V gene data show CDR1 as SGHTA and CDR2 as FQGNSA. The CDR3 region has the DNA TGTGCCAGCAGGCCCCCGGGGGGGGGAGATACGCAGTATTTT. It is translated as CASRPPGGGDTQYF.

This clonotype was recorded at least ten times. The chain recombines TRBV19 with TRBJ1-1; no reliable D call. Per germline, CDR1 LNHDA and CDR2 SQIVND (reference sequence). This CDR3 region has 16 residues. Trimming removed 3 bases from V and 1 base from J, with 15 bases in between. The CDR3, as DNA: TGTGCCAGTAGTATTCTCTCGACTGATCGGAACACTGAAGCTTTCTTT. This codes for CASSILSTDRNTEAFF.

This clonotype turned up a few times. DNA for the CDR3: TGCGCCAGCAGCTCCGGGACAGGGATTTCAGATACGCAGTATTTT. It encodes CASSSGTGISDTQYF. This sequence joins TRBV5-1 and TRBJ2-3; 9 positions agree with TRBD1. V lost 3 bases to trimming and J lost 4 bases; unmatched junction nucleotides: 6. Germline loops: CDR1 SGHRS, CDR2 YFSETQ. The CDR3 is 15 residues long.